Presented here are 20 T cell receptor beta chains from one specimen sequenced in a study of cytomegalovirus exposure and HLA in healthy donors. PCR employed 60 Vbeta and 13 Jbeta primers. Generated by immunoSEQ multiplex PCR, the TCRdb table keeps only in-frame clones and is missing some. This sample carries 100,000 to 150,000 clones, with over 1.5% going to the ten biggest clones. Sequences were obtained from PBMCs. These receptors all come from a woman aged 40 to 50 in good health and CMV-seropositive.

V is TRBV5-1 and J is TRBJ2-7; D gene uncertain. The CDR3 covers 13 residues. CDR1 and CDR2 (germline): SGHRS, YFSETQ. Trimming pared 4 bases from V and 4 bases from J, leaving 12 bases between. The CDR3 nucleotides are TGCGCCAGCAGCAACGAGCCGGAGTACGAGCAGTACTTC. It translates to CASSNEPEYEQYF.

The V call is TRBV7-2, the J call TRBJ2-1; TRBD2 might be the D (6 bases). V lost 5 bases, J lost 6 bases, and 11 bases lay in between. Germline V lookup: CDR1 SGHTA, CDR2 FQGNSA. The CDR3 consists of 13 residues. CDR3 amino acids: CASSMWRGNEQFF. The CDR3 DNA reads as TGTGCCAGCAGCATGTGGCGGGGCAATGAGCAGTTCTTC.

The chain is built from TRBV27 and TRBJ2-1, with TRBD2 identical over 9 bases. V shed 0 bases and J 4 bases; nucleotides not matched to a gene: 4. Looked up from germline, CDR1 is MNHEY and CDR2 is SMNVEV (reference sequence). The CDR3 covers 16 residues. The CDR3 region is CASSLSASGAYNEQFF. The CDR3 region has the DNA TGTGCCAGCAGTTTATCTGCTAGCGGGGCTTACAATGAGCAGTTCTTC.

The chain uses TRBV2 and TRBJ2-1; weak D call: TRBD1 (5 bases). Trimming took 2 bases from V and 3 from J, leaving 8 bases between them. Germline CDR1 and CDR2: SNHLY and FYNNEI. This CDR3 spans 14 amino acids. The CDR3 reads CASSEQGHYNEQFF. The CDR3 DNA reads as TGTGCCAGCAGTGAACAGGGCCACTACAATGAGCAGTTCTTC. Looking up the rest from reference TRBV2 and TRBJ2-1 gives the full variable domain: EPEVTQTPSHQVTQMGQEVILRCVPISNHLYFYWYRQILGQKVEFLVSFYNNEISEKSEIFDDQFSVERPDGSNFTLKIRSTKLEDSAMYFCASSEQGHYNEQFFGPGTRLTVL.

This chain uses TRBV30 with TRBJ2-7, with D unclear. The V end was cut by 6 bases, the J end by 1 base, with 10 bases between. The CDR3 loop spans 12 amino acids. From germline, CDR1 is GTSNPN and CDR2 SVGIG (reference sequence). The CDR3 DNA reads TGTGCCTGCCAGCAGGTGTCCTACGAGCAGTACTTC. The encoded protein is CACQQVSYEQYF.

The chain carries TRBV10-1 and TRBJ2-1; TRBD2 agrees at 9 bases. Germline V gene sequence: CDR1 WNHNN, CDR2 SYGVQD (reference sequence). The CDR3 totals 18 residues. After removal of 0 bases from V and 0 bases from J, the junction contained 6 bases not matched to a gene. The CDR3 bases are TGCGCCAGCAGTGAGTCCCTTCTAGCGGGGAGCTCCTACAATGAGCAGTTCTTC. Translated, it gives CASSESLLAGSSYNEQFF.

This sequence joins TRBV19 and TRBJ2-7; D perhaps matches TRBD2 (6 bases). V was clipped by 6 bases and J by 5 bases, with 20 bases between them. In germline, CDR1 is LNHDA, CDR2 SQIVND (reference sequence). The CDR3 totals 15 residues. Here the CDR3 reads CASRVTGEGYNEQYF. CDR3 in DNA: TGTGCCAGTAGGGTGACGGGAGAGGGGTACAACGAGCAGTACTTC.

The rearrangement joins TRBV5-1 to TRBJ2-5, with a possible D match to TRBD1 (6 bases). Germline V gives CDR1 SGHRS, CDR2 YFSETQ. V dropped 0 bases and J dropped 2 bases, with 11 bases sitting between them. The CDR3 extends over 15 amino acids. CDR3 DNA sequence: TGCGCCAGCAGCTTGGTCACAGGGCTACAAGAGACCCAGTACTTC. It encodes CASSLVTGLQETQYF.

V and J are TRBV9 and TRBJ2-7; TRBD2 matches 9 bases. V lost 0 bases to trimming and J lost 2 bases; unmatched junction nucleotides: 6. Germline assignment: CDR1 SGDLS and CDR2 YYNGEE. The CDR3 is 16 residues long. The CDR3 loop is CASSVDAGGFTYEQYF. CDR3 nucleotides: TGTGCCAGCAGCGTAGATGCGGGGGGGTTTACCTACGAGCAGTACTTC. The full variable domain, with the rest looked up from reference TRBV9 and TRBJ2-7, is DSGVTQTPKHLITATGQRVTLRCSPRSGDLSVYWYQQSLDQGLQFLIQYYNGEERAKGNILERFSAQQFPDLHSELNLSSLELGDSALYFCASSVDAGGFTYEQYFGPGTRLTVT.

The V gene is TRBV30, the J gene TRBJ1-3; D not resolved. The V end lost 0 bases, the J end lost 4 bases, and 16 bases lay between the germline ends. CDR1 is GTSNPN and CDR2 is SVGIG in the germline V gene (reference sequence). There are 16 residues in the CDR3. The CDR3 is CAWSVPKFGGGNTIYF. In nucleotides, the CDR3 is TGTGCCTGGAGTGTTCCCAAATTTGGAGGCGGAAACACCATATATTTT. Full variable domain (missing parts from reference TRBV30 and TRBJ1-3): SQTIHQWPATLVQPVGSPLSLECTVEGTSNPNLYWYRQAAGRGLQLLFYSVGIGQISSEVPQNLSASRPQDRQFILSSKKLLLSDSGFYLCAWSVPKFGGGNTIYFGEGSWLTVV.

This chain uses TRBV15 with TRBJ2-7; TRBD1 matches at 7 bases. Germline V CDR1 and CDR2: LNHNV, YYDKDF (reference sequence). The CDR3 is made up of 15 amino acids. After removal of 1 base from V and 3 bases from J, the junction contained 6 bases not matched to a gene. The CDR3 nucleotides are TGTGCCACCAGCAGAGGACAGGGTCTCAGCTACGAGCAGTACTTC. Protein: CATSRGQGLSYEQYF.

V gene TRBV27 combines with J gene TRBJ2-3; 7 positions agree with TRBD1. CDR1 and CDR2 from the germline V gene are MNHEY and SMNVEV (reference sequence). The CDR3 has 16 residues. Trimming removed 5 bases from V and 1 base from J; junction bases left unmatched: 9. CDR3 sequence (DNA): TGTGCCAGCAGTAGAACTCCGGGACAGCGCACAGATACGCAGTATTTT. Translation gives CASSRTPGQRTDTQYF.

The chain has TRBV29-1 and TRBJ1-1; D not certain. CDR1 is SQVTM and CDR2 is ANQGSEA in the germline V gene. V dropped 1 base and J dropped 0 bases, with 12 bases sitting between them. The CDR3 loop spans 15 amino acids. CDR3 loop: CSVEGTAGMNTEAFF. Here the CDR3 DNA reads TGCAGCGTTGAAGGTACGGCAGGAATGAACACTGAAGCTTTCTTT.

This chain connects TRBV6-6 to TRBJ1-5, with a tentative D call TRBD1 (6 bases). This CDR3 contains 14 residues. Trimming left V 0 bases short and J 5 bases short, with 8 bases between. Germline CDR1 reads MNHNY; CDR2 reads SVGAGI (reference sequence). The CDR3 DNA reads as TGTGCCAGCAGTTACTCGGACAGCCATCAGCCCCAGCATTTT. It translates to CASSYSDSHQPQHF.

The chain joins TRBV11-3 to TRBJ2-5, with 8 positions matching TRBD2. The germline gives CDR1 SGHNT, CDR2 YENEEA. V dropped 5 bases and J dropped 5; count of bases not matched to a gene: 7. The length of the CDR3 is 14 residues. For the CDR3, the DNA is TGTGCCAGCAGCCGGGGGGGATTTGGGGAGACCCAGTACTTC. This codes for CASSRGGFGETQYF. The entire variable domain, with the rest obtained from reference TRBV11-3 and TRBJ2-5, is as follows: EAGVVQSPRYKIIEKKQPVAFWCNPISGHNTLYWYLQNLGQGPELLIRYENEEAVDDSQLPKDRFSAERLKGVDSTLKIQPAELGDSAVYLCASSRGGFGETQYFGPGTRLLVL.

The chain uses TRBV7-9 and TRBJ2-2; D possibly corresponds to TRBD1 (6 bases). Trimming shortened V by 5 bases and J by 9 bases, and 13 bases separated the two germline ends. The CDR3 sequence is 13 residues long. The germline gives CDR1 SEHNR, CDR2 FQNEAQ (reference sequence). CDR3: CASSHTGSRELFF. CDR3 bases: TGTGCCAGCAGCCATACAGGGAGCCGGGAGCTGTTTTTT.

V usage is TRBV2 and J usage is TRBJ2-2; 7 bases are shared with TRBD1. J lost 0 bases, V lost 7 bases, and 5 bases had no gene match. This CDR3 spans 15 amino acids. Germline loops: CDR1 SNHLY, CDR2 FYNNEI. CDR3 sequence: CASILDRANTGELFF. For the CDR3, the DNA is TGTGCCAGCATTCTAGACAGGGCGAACACCGGGGAGCTGTTTTTT. The full variable domain, its missing parts supplied by reference TRBV2 and TRBJ2-2, is EPEVTQTPSHQVTQMGQEVILRCVPISNHLYFYWYRQILGQKVEFLVSFYNNEISEKSEIFDDQFSVERPDGSNFTLKIRSTKLEDSAMYFCASILDRANTGELFFGEGSRLTVL.

V is TRBV7-2 and J is TRBJ1-1, with D tentatively TRBD1 (5 bases). V lost 4 bases and J 3 bases, leaving 18 bases between the germline ends. The CDR3 extends over 16 amino acids. The germline V gene encodes CDR1 SGHTA and CDR2 FQGNSA. CDR3: CASSSRGGAEDTEAFF. CDR3 bases: TGTGCCAGCAGCTCACGGGGAGGGGCCGAGGACACTGAAGCTTTCTTT.

The chain couples TRBV15 to TRBJ2-4; the match to TRBD1 covers 7 bases. CDR1 LNHNV and CDR2 YYDKDF come from the germline V gene (reference sequence). CDR3 length: 17 residues. The V and J ends lost 1 base and 0 bases, in that order; junction bases with no gene match: 6. CDR3 protein: CATSRAAGGLAKNIQYF. DNA of the CDR3: TGTGCCACCAGCAGAGCAGCAGGGGGTCTAGCCAAAAACATTCAGTACTTC.

The gene calls are TRBV4-1 and TRBJ2-1; TRBD2 is a possible D gene (5 bases). The CDR3 loop spans 15 amino acids. V lost 8 bases to trimming and J lost 0 bases, with 14 bases between them. Germline V CDR1 and CDR2: MGHRA, YSYEKL. This CDR3 is CASGPGGGSYNEQFF. CDR3 coding DNA: TGCGCCAGCGGGCCCGGCGGAGGCTCCTACAATGAGCAGTTCTTC.